This T cell receptor (beta chain) was recovered during a study of cytomegalovirus exposure and HLA in healthy donors. Overall study context: A preliminary data release comprised roughly 85 million unique TCRs obtained from HLA-typed donors.

Amplification used 60 Vbeta primers and 13 Jbeta primers. Here immunoSEQ multiplex PCR was the method, and the copy in TCRdb shows in-frame clones only, minus some. Of 100,000 to 150,000 clones in the sample, more than 70% were seen once. Whole-study findings and limits: Later analysis reportedly placed an Asian-associated ancestry cluster below the roughly 670-donor mean in N-insertions. Generally TCR sequences proved uncommon, though certain public TCRs appeared in numerous donors.

This clone has only a few counts. The target antigen is unknown. Germline CDR1 MNHNS, CDR2 SASEGT. Trimming cost V 2 bases and J 4 bases, with 14 bases left between them. The CDR3 sequence is 15 residues long. This chain uses TRBV6-1 with TRBJ1-2; perhaps TRBD1 as D (5 bases). Sample: PBMCs. The sequence derives from a man aged 50-60 years in good health and CMV-seropositive. The CDR3 reads CASSESSTVLYGYTF. CDR3 DNA sequence: TGTGCCAGCAGTGAATCTTCGACAGTCCTCTATGGCTACACCTTC.